Described below is a single T cell receptor beta chain sequence and its context. Which antigen it targets is not known. Nothing much larger sits one base from this clone, and base qualities are not available. This sample is drawn from a study of shared clonotypes between healthy human individuals (dated by TCRdb to about 2020). Context from the whole study: A few men and a couple of women, aged 18 to 49 years, made up the cohort. For each donor, three plates each were used for CD4 naive and CD4 memory, two plates were used for CD8 naive, and one plate was used for CD8 memory. To estimate repertoire size and how much clonotypes are shared between individuals, the study performed deep sequencing of blood TCR repertoires from about five healthy adults. To increase sequencing depth and limit assay-specific biases, TCR repertoire library preparation and sequencing were carried out by different laboratories using diverse techniques. Per donor, leukapheresis produced somewhere between about 0.9 and 10 billion PBMCs.

From the germline V gene (reference sequence), CDR1 is SEHNR and CDR2 is FQNEAQ. The V end loses 2 bases and the J end loses 8 bases, and a stretch of 19 bases separates them. CDR3 length: 16 amino acids, cysteine to phenylalanine. Only the CDR3 region is kept as DNA, spanning 48 bases read in frame from base 1. The donors were healthy, HIV-negative adults who had no recently reported acute infections or vaccinations. Every donor was a Caucasian adult living in Nashville, Tennessee, USA. CD4+ T cells were enriched by magnetic negative selection, after which naive cells were positively selected on CD45RA and the negative fraction was taken as the memory subset. After blood collection by leukapheresis, PBMCs were isolated using Ficoll-Histopaque density gradient centrifugation and then cryopreserved in the vapor phase of liquid nitrogen. Purity and quantity of every magnetically sorted T cell population were checked by analytical flow cytometry. From each sorted fraction, genomic DNA was isolated and quantified by UV absorbance on a Nanodrop 2000c.

What the study reported, not specific to this receptor: Because the study included a small number of donors, the genetic and exposure-history diversity represented was limited. Compared with non-shared clonotypes, clonotypes shared by all four sorted-subset donors had higher generation probabilities. Sampling was restricted to blood, and TCR repertoires in tissue are likely to differ from TCR repertoires in blood. Rarefaction of sorted-subset datasets indicated incomplete sequencing despite the large sequencing depth. Pairwise subsampling indicated that sequencing depth was expected to affect the degree of clonotype sharing among donors. Across four donors, 4.5% to 6.5% of naive CD4, more than 3% of naive CD8, approximately 2.5% of memory CD4, and about 0.4% of memory CD8 clonotypes were shared. Naive subsets generally had larger estimated clonotype richness than memory subsets did.

Using the deep immunoSEQ assay, TCR CDR3 regions were amplified from genomic DNA by multiplex PCR. Extracted genomic DNA from each cell subset was distributed evenly across all wells of several immunoSEQ 96-well plates, and each plate was treated as a replicate. For sorted subsets, around 200 ng genomic DNA, equal to some 28,000 T cell genomes, was loaded into each replicate PCR. Purified libraries were quantified with a Qubit 3.0 fluorometer, sized on a Bioanalyzer 2100, and re-quantified with the KAPA Library Quantification kit. Each immunoSEQ 96-well plate was sequenced on its own single-read 150-cycle Illumina NextSeq 550 flow cell. As for the authors' bioinformatics: Because the immunoSEQ output included only junctional sequences and no quality scores, the filtering could not be the same as the filtering used for full-length reads. To assign V/J genes and CDR3, sequences were annotated using PyIR, a Python wrapper for IgBLAST v1.9, with IMGT germline references. Any read was removed if the V/J assignment was weak (E-value above 1e-6), the CDR3 was missing, or the read contained stop codons, out-of-frame junctions, or ambiguous translated residues. A V3J clonotype was defined by an identical inferred V gene, J gene, and CDR3 amino acid sequence. The percentage overlap between two repertoires was calculated by dividing the number of shared unique clonotypes by the size of the smaller repertoire. RTK rarefaction, the Chao1 estimator, and Recon v2.1 estimates of unobserved clonotypes were used to assess repertoire richness. Generation probabilities were computed with OLGA for all TCRbeta clonotypes obtained by the gDNA method from a few donors. TCRdb's version of the immuneACCESS table is confined to in-frame rearrangements and falls short of the full clone set. An unresolved V gene accounts for under half of the shortfall where checked; the remainder is of unknown origin. The DNA gave D and trimming, while V, J and clone size come from that table. The sample contains about 1.5 million clones, 98% of them found a single time. In total, the top ten clones hold about 0.45% of the sample.

The sequenced material came from naive CD4+ T cells sorted from blood. This specimen's cell subset or site label, per the study, means: CD45RA+ positively selected. The receptor was derived from a man in his thirties or forties in good health. The rearrangement joined TRBV7-9 to TRBJ2-1; a tentative D call is TRBD2 (6 bases match). The CDR3 region: CASSLPLTGGMDEQFF. In nucleotide form, the sequence is TGTGCCAGCAGCTTACCTCTAACGGGCGGGATGGATGAGCAGTTCTTC.